A selection of T cell receptor beta chains follows, all from one sample in a study of shared clonotypes between healthy human individuals. Data came from immunoSEQ multiplex PCR; TCRdb stores just in-frame clones and leaves some out. The profile covers under 1 million clones, with roughly 96% appearing a single time and under 0.3% taken by the ten largest. The sequenced sample was naive CD8+ T cells sorted from blood. The receptors stem from a man aged 25 to 40 in good health. CDR3s include the opening cysteine and the closing phenylalanine or tryptophan. Each record gives: clone size, J gene, V gene, D gene, CDR3 protein, CDR3 DNA. D genes are given only for firm matches. Some rows mark clone size as missing; the rest say once, few, many or name a class of expanded clone.

clone size: NA; J gene: TRBJ1-3; V gene: TRBV7-9; D gene: NA; CDR3 protein: CASSTRQGPSGNTIYF; CDR3 DNA: TGTGCCAGCAGCACAAGGCAGGGGCCCTCTGGAAACACCATATATTTT
clone size: NA; J gene: TRBJ2-1; V gene: TRBV6-5; D gene: NA; CDR3 protein: CASSSPAGRVYNEQFF; CDR3 DNA: TGTGCCAGCAGTTCCCCAGCGGGTAGAGTTTACAATGAGCAGTTCTTC
clone size: NA; J gene: TRBJ1-2; V gene: TRBV2; D gene: NA; CDR3 protein: CASIVRQTYGYTF; CDR3 DNA: TGTGCCAGCATCGTTCGACAGACTTATGGCTACACCTTC
clone size: NA; J gene: TRBJ2-1; V gene: TRBV7-9; D gene: NA; CDR3 protein: CASSSSLLGTPRTYNEQFF; CDR3 DNA: TGTGCCAGCAGCTCTTCTCTCCTCGGGACTCCGAGAACCTACAATGAGCAGTTCTTC
clone size: once; J gene: TRBJ2-5; V gene: TRBV11-2; D gene: TRBD1; CDR3 protein: CASSPIDRDQETQYF; CDR3 DNA: TGTGCCAGCAGCCCGATCGACAGGGACCAAGAGACCCAGTACTTC
clone size: NA; J gene: TRBJ2-1; V gene: TRBV5-1; D gene: NA; CDR3 protein: CASSLPGTEEGVF; CDR3 DNA: TGCGCCAGCAGCTTGCCCGGGACGGAGGAGGGGGTCTTC
clone size: NA; J gene: TRBJ1-1; V gene: TRBV5-5; D gene: NA; CDR3 protein: CASSLGLEAFF; CDR3 DNA: TGTGCCAGCAGCTTGGGTCTTGAAGCTTTCTTT
clone size: NA; J gene: TRBJ1-2; V gene: TRBV29-1; D gene: NA; CDR3 protein: CSVKDRPYGYTF; CDR3 DNA: TGCAGCGTTAAAGACAGACCCTATGGCTACACCTTC
clone size: NA; J gene: TRBJ2-7; V gene: TRBV4-1; D gene: TRBD2; CDR3 protein: CASSQSASGTYEQYF; CDR3 DNA: TGCGCCAGCAGCCAATCGGCTAGCGGGACTTACGAGCAGTACTTC
clone size: NA; J gene: TRBJ2-7; V gene: TRBV5-1; D gene: TRBD1; CDR3 protein: CASSWGSGGQDEQYF; CDR3 DNA: TGCGCCAGCAGTTGGGGGTCAGGGGGCCAGGACGAGCAGTACTTC
clone size: once; J gene: TRBJ2-7; V gene: TRBV6-5; D gene: TRBD2; CDR3 protein: CASTALAGADEQYF; CDR3 DNA: TGTGCCAGCACCGCACTAGCGGGAGCTGATGAGCAGTACTTC
clone size: NA; J gene: TRBJ2-1; V gene: TRBV10-1; D gene: NA; CDR3 protein: CASSESATGYNEQFF; CDR3 DNA: TGCGCCAGCAGTGAGTCGGCAACGGGATATAATGAGCAGTTCTTC
clone size: NA; J gene: TRBJ2-5; V gene: TRBV2; D gene: NA; CDR3 protein: CASSPQGGAETQYF; CDR3 DNA: TGTGCCAGCAGTCCACAGGGAGGGGCGGAGACCCAGTACTTC
clone size: NA; J gene: TRBJ2-7; V gene: TRBV7-8; D gene: NA; CDR3 protein: CASSLGTMGGEQYF; CDR3 DNA: TGTGCCAGCAGCTTAGGGACCATGGGGGGCGAGCAGTACTTC
clone size: NA; J gene: TRBJ2-1; V gene: TRBV25-1; D gene: TRBD2; CDR3 protein: CASAHSAGDPYNEQFF; CDR3 DNA: TGTGCCAGCGCCCATTCAGCGGGAGACCCCTACAATGAGCAGTTCTTC
clone size: NA; J gene: TRBJ2-2; V gene: TRBV11-2; D gene: NA; CDR3 protein: CASSLDSNTGELFF; CDR3 DNA: TGTGCCAGCAGCTTAGACTCGAACACCGGGGAGCTGTTTTTT
clone size: once; J gene: TRBJ2-3; V gene: TRBV6-6; D gene: NA; CDR3 protein: CASTRGSDTQYF; CDR3 DNA: TGTGCCAGCACCAGGGGCTCTGATACGCAGTATTTT
clone size: NA; J gene: TRBJ2-7; V gene: TRBV6-1; D gene: NA; CDR3 protein: CASSEDPLVLEQYF; CDR3 DNA: TGTGCCAGCAGTGAAGACCCACTAGTTCTCGAGCAGTACTTC
clone size: NA; J gene: TRBJ2-5; V gene: TRBV7-8; D gene: TRBD1; CDR3 protein: CASSLRPGQGQETQYF; CDR3 DNA: TGTGCCAGCAGCTTAAGGCCGGGACAGGGACAGGAGACCCAGTACTTC
clone size: NA; J gene: TRBJ2-7; V gene: TRBV15; D gene: TRBD2; CDR3 protein: CATSKRGTYEQYF; CDR3 DNA: TGTGCCACCAGCAAGCGGGGGACCTACGAGCAGTACTTC
clone size: NA; J gene: TRBJ2-7; V gene: TRBV29-1; D gene: TRBD1; CDR3 protein: CSVGDRVEGLTF; CDR3 DNA: TGCAGCGTTGGGGACAGGGTAGAGGGTCTCACCTTC
clone size: NA; J gene: TRBJ1-1; V gene: TRBV28; D gene: NA; CDR3 protein: CASSILDTEAFF; CDR3 DNA: TGTGCCAGCAGTATTCTTGACACTGAAGCTTTCTTT
clone size: NA; J gene: TRBJ2-1; V gene: TRBV29-1; D gene: NA; CDR3 protein: CSGNRLYNEQFF; CDR3 DNA: TGCAGCGGTAACAGATTATACAATGAGCAGTTCTTC
clone size: NA; J gene: TRBJ2-1; V gene: TRBV7-6; D gene: NA; CDR3 protein: CASAGENSYNEQFF; CDR3 DNA: TGTGCCAGCGCAGGTGAAAATTCCTACAATGAGCAGTTCTTC
clone size: NA; J gene: TRBJ2-2; V gene: TRBV28; D gene: TRBD2; CDR3 protein: CASAPLVLAGANTGELFF; CDR3 DNA: TGTGCCAGCGCCCCTCTGGTTCTAGCGGGAGCGAACACCGGGGAGCTGTTTTTT
clone size: NA; J gene: TRBJ2-7; V gene: TRBV4-3; D gene: NA; CDR3 protein: CASSQEGGDGFEQYF; CDR3 DNA: TGCGCCAGCAGCCAAGAGGGCGGGGACGGTTTTGAGCAGTACTTC
clone size: NA; J gene: TRBJ1-1; V gene: TRBV7-9; D gene: NA; CDR3 protein: CASSQGVGAEAFF; CDR3 DNA: TGTGCCAGCAGCCAAGGCGTAGGGGCTGAAGCTTTCTTT
clone size: once; J gene: TRBJ2-1; V gene: TRBV7-2; D gene: NA; CDR3 protein: CASSIPDYYNEQFF; CDR3 DNA: TGTGCCAGCAGCATCCCGGATTACTACAATGAGCAGTTCTTC
clone size: NA; J gene: TRBJ1-5; V gene: TRBV28; D gene: NA; CDR3 protein: CASSLLLGDNQPQHF; CDR3 DNA: TGTGCCAGCAGTTTATTGCTCGGGGACAATCAGCCCCAGCATTTT
clone size: NA; J gene: TRBJ1-5; V gene: TRBV5-1; D gene: TRBD1; CDR3 protein: CASSLAGGINQPQHF; CDR3 DNA: TGCGCCAGCAGCTTGGCAGGGGGAATTAATCAGCCCCAGCATTTT